The present T cell receptor beta chain was sequenced within a study of T cell clusters in autoimmune cytopenias. TRB was amplified by touch-down multiplex PCR, primer pools A and B combined. Using the multiplex PCR reads, TCRdb records one entry per CDR3 protein without DNA. Recorded for this sample: approximately 7,000 distinct CDR3 sequences. The CDR3 spans 16 residues. Looked up from germline, CDR1 is PRHDT and CDR2 is FYEKMQ (reference sequence). About 39,000 genome equivalents of blood DNA were amplified for TRB. The rearrangement uses TRBV13 and TRBJ2-7; no DNA is available, so the TRBD1 call from TCRdb remains unchecked. Sequences were obtained from peripheral blood. The TCR originated in a human donor with an autoimmune cytopenia or autoimmune hepatitis (not recorded which). The CDR3 loop is CASSSSLEGAMGEQYF.